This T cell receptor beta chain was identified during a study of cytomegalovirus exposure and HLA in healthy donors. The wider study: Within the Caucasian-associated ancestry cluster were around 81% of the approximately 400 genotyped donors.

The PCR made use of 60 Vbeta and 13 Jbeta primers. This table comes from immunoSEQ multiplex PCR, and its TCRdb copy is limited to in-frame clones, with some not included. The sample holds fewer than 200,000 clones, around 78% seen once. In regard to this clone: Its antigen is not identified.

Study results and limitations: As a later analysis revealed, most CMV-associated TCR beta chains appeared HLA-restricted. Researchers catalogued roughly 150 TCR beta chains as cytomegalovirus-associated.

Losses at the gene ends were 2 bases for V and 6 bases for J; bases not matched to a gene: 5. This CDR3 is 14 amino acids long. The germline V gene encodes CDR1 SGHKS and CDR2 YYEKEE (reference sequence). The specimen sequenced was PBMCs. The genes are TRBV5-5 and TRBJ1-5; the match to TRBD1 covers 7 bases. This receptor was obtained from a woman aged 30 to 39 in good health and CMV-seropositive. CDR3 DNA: TGTGCCAGCAGCTTATCCAGGGGGACTCAGCCCCAGCATTTT. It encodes CASSLSRGTQPQHF.